Included here is one T cell receptor beta chain sequence, with context. It lacks a known antigen. Nothing much larger sits one base from this clone, and base qualities are not available. This specimen belongs to a study of cytomegalovirus exposure and HLA in healthy donors (TCRdb year 2017). Concerning the study at large: An earlier analysis of several hundred of the donors reported about 290 Gb of sequence data and 100 million to 130 million unique TCR beta sequences from 150 million to 200 million T cells. An early release covering about 600 HLA-typed donors comprised approximately 290 gigabases of sequencing data and 65 million to 100 million unique TCR sequences. Among the approximately 400 genotyped donors, approximately 76% belonged to the genetic ancestry cluster associated with self-reported Caucasian donors. The study was designed to test whether signatures of past pathogen exposure could be identified by cataloging public T cell receptors. The study profiled the T cell repertoires of hundreds of subjects by immunosequencing and related them to cytomegalovirus serostatus. Along with the roughly 670-subject first cohort, a separate validation cohort of over a hundred different subjects was used. To predict cytomegalovirus infection status, the study brought together high-throughput TCR immunosequencing, statistical association of individual TCRs with disease status, and machine learning. A later analysis re-analyzed previously published TCR beta repertoires from 500 to 700 donors and added high-resolution HLA genotyping to study TCR occurrence patterns. Rather than drawing on any new phenotypic data, the later analysis identified candidate immune exposures from TCR beta sequences and the way those sequences occurred across donors. An earlier analysis of several hundred of the donors applied high-throughput TCR beta sequencing to assess whether each TCR beta V gene segment acted as functional or pseudogenic. Alongside the repertoire data, information on donor age, sex, ethnicity and CMV serostatus was compiled. A later genetic analysis used genome-wide SNP genotypes for about 60% of the roughly 700 donors, treating that subset as a discovery cohort. All discovery cohort repertoires had been generated using a single sequencing platform. HLA typing covered class I and class II loci at four-digit resolution. The number of typed donors differed by locus: about 620-630 for A, B, C, DRB1 and DQB1; approximately 520 for DQA1; over 600 for DPA1; and around 450 for DPB1. Roughly 5 DR-DQ haplotypes were handled as single units for association and clustering, since linkage in the cohort was strong. On average, roughly 250,000 unique TCR beta nucleotide sequences were sequenced per donor among some 420 genotyped donors of the cohort, with roughly 18% of those sequences being non-productive.

From V the trimming removes 5 bases and from J it removes 6 bases, while the gene matches leave 11 bases of the junction unaccounted for. CDR1 MNHEY and CDR2 SMNVEV were looked up in the germline V gene (reference sequence). The CDR3 sequence holds 15 residues, the cysteine and phenylalanine included. Kept here is only the CDR3 DNA, which spans 45 bases and is read in frame from base 1. The library was generated by the immunoSEQ multiplex PCR assay. For the multiplex PCR, a mixture combining 60 forward primers for TCR Vbeta segments and 13 reverse primers for TCR Jbeta segments was used. The CDR3 region of rearranged TCR beta genes was amplified from genomic DNA by a multiplex PCR assay. The amplified TCR beta libraries were sequenced on the Illumina HiSeq System as 87-base-pair reads. The paper's data handling went like this. In a later analysis, roughly 80 million unique TCR beta chains were counted across the roughly 670 repertoires, and about 9.9 million of these chains were shared by at least two donors. To remove PCR and sequencing errors, raw reads were error-corrected and collapsed into unique sequences using a nearest-neighbor algorithm that merged closely related sequences. CDR3 sequences were aligned to IMGT reference sequences to assign V, D and J gene segments. For a sequence to be retained, a match of at least six nucleotides to both a V gene segment and a J gene segment was required. Rearrangements were classified as productive when the CDR3 lacked stop codons and remained in frame with V and J, and all other rearrangements were classified as non-productive. Following IMGT convention, CDR3 was defined as the stretch from the second conserved V-encoded cysteine to the conserved J-encoded phenylalanine. In an earlier analysis of 500 to 650 of the donors, sequences lacking an unambiguous match to a single V gene segment were excluded. In an earlier analysis of 450 to 700 of the donors, V segments were called functional above 56.7% productive rearrangements and were called segregating when the between-donor standard deviation exceeded 5%. A statistical classification framework was built to diagnose cytomegalovirus status from the catalog of TCR beta chain sequences. In a later analysis, TCR nucleotide sequences were compared against IMGT/GENE-DB human TR gene sequences so that V and J genes could be assigned. The TCRdist pipeline was used in a later analysis to assign CDR3 sequences and most-parsimonious VDJ recombination scenarios. In a later analysis, every TCR beta chain was defined by the combination of its CDR3 amino acid sequence and its V-gene family, and reads without a unique V-gene family were dropped. To address suspected cross-contamination and a sequencing artifact, a later analysis removed approximately 600 highly shared, low-generation-probability nucleotide sequences. In a later analysis, a clonal expansion index was calculated for each public chain from normalized within-repertoire ranks of inferred template counts. Generation probabilities in a later analysis came from a VDJ recombination model fitted to out-of-frame rearrangements, and those results were checked against IGoR. In a later analysis, TCR-TCR, TCR-HLA and TCR-CMV co-occurrence was scored with hypergeometric tests, and a repertoire-size bias correction was applied to TCR pairs. A later analysis estimated false discovery rates by permuting HLA or CMV assignments 20 times. A later analysis grouped co-occurring TCRs with DBSCAN, adding TCRdist sequence similarity when clustering within HLA-allele-positive subsets. Repertoires with fewer than 30,000 or more than 120,000 public chains, plus five repertoires with anomalous nucleotide sharing, were excluded from co-occurrence clustering. TCRdb carries this immuneACCESS record with in-frame sequences only. Its versions omit some clonotypes, under half of them owing to an unresolved V gene in the studies checked, with the rest unexplained. V, J and clone size derive from that table, while D and trimming were established from the DNA sequence. Across this sample there are under 200,000 clones, with 70% to 80% seen only once. Jointly, the top ten make up nearly 4.5% of the sample.

General study outcomes and caveats: Seventeen rarely observed V segments, including chromosome 9 orphons, were excluded from the earlier analysis of approximately 500 of the donors because counts were too low. In a later analysis, HLA-associated TCR beta chains were found to be more clonally expanded and to have lower generation probabilities than equally common non-associated chains. Immune exposure information for the cohort was limited to CMV serostatus. Broadly in line with IMGT annotations, most TCR beta V segments showed up in productive rearrangements about 87% or about 30% of the time in an earlier analysis of some 590 of the donors. Roughly uniform sequencing depth across donors was assumed in presence/absence analyses, although this assumption may not hold. Compared with the approximately 700-donor mean, donors in an Asian-associated ancestry cluster had fewer N-insertions in productive TCRs, according to a later genetic analysis. A later analysis reported that several top co-occurrence clusters appeared linked to parvovirus B19, influenza, CMV and Epstein-Barr virus. Strong co-occurrence of HLA alleles, especially DR and DQ, made assigning TCR associations to individual alleles difficult. A later genetic analysis associated a missense DCLRE1C variant with V-gene and J-gene trimming of TCR beta chains, and an independent cohort replicated the association. In both the original and validation cohorts, the classifier was reported to diagnose cytomegalovirus status with high specificity and sensitivity. A later analysis found that TCR association rates varied across HLA loci, with DRB1 alleles showing the most associated TCRs and HLA-C alleles the fewest. Because the 87-base-pair reads could not distinguish some IMGT-functional V segments, including TRBV6-2 and TRBV6-3, those segments were excluded. A further reported finding was that TCR beta sequences accurately predicted the HLA-A and HLA-B alleles for most subjects in the first cohort. The study listed approximately 150 TCR beta chains as associated with cytomegalovirus. Most TCR sequences were observed very rarely across donors, whereas some public TCRs were present in many individuals. A later analysis associated about 17,000 TCR beta sequences with specific HLA alleles at a false discovery rate of 0.05. The sequencing pipeline was judged likely to have produced a cluster of highly shared sequence variants as a technical artifact. Correlated functional status among segregating V segments might be attributable to linkage disequilibrium, but an unknown experimental factor could not be ruled out. A few of the identified cytomegalovirus-associated TCR beta chains were confirmed in vitro to be specific for cytomegalovirus antigens. The authors suggested that the approach could potentially be generalized to other disease states and immunological phenotypes. Most CMV-associated TCR beta chains appeared to be HLA-restricted in a later analysis, and the HLA associations seemed to be driven largely by CMV exposure. In this cohort, only TCR beta chains were sequenced, and detectable features were limited by the absence of alpha or paired-chain data. Because HLA typing was unavailable for some donors at each locus, only the typed subset was used in association tests.

In total, 500 to 700 healthy bone marrow donors made up the cohort. Cohort members were all nominally healthy when sampled, although unrecorded immune exposures were likely present. The donor tested CMV seropositive and was one of the 289 seropositive cohort members. A peripheral blood sample was collected from each donor, and TCR beta sequencing was performed on peripheral blood mononuclear cells. The Qiagen DNeasy Blood Extraction Kit was used to extract genomic DNA from the blood cell samples. In this chain, TRBV27 is recombined with TRBJ1-1, and 8 bases in between align with TRBD1. This TCR was sampled from a woman younger than 45 in good health and CMV-seropositive. The sample comprised PBMCs. The CDR3 is CASSPGTGSPSEAFF. The nucleotide sequence is given as TGTGCCAGCAGTCCCGGGACAGGCAGTCCATCTGAAGCTTTCTTT.